This T cell receptor (beta chain) stems from a study of blood T cell repertoires in COVID-19. Between the trimmed V and J ends, which lost 5 bases and 3 bases, there was a span of 11 bases. The CDR3 is 13 amino acids. Germline CDR1 and CDR2: SGHTA and FQGTGA. Sequencing was performed with immunoSEQ multiplex PCR; in TCRdb, only in-frame clones are kept and a portion is missing. The sample consists of hundreds of thousands of clones, approximately 88% of them appearing once. The clonotype originates from a woman between 40 and 55 years old who had recovered from COVID-19. What was sequenced was PBMCs or T cells enriched from blood (not recorded which). The chain has TRBV7-3 and TRBJ2-7; TRBD2 is a possible D gene (5 bases). Here the CDR3 reads CASSQPRDYEQYF. The DNA of the CDR3 is TGTGCCAGCAGCCAACCCCGGGACTACGAGCAGTACTTC.